The 15 T cell receptor delta chains in this list originate from one sample, sequenced in a study of Vδ1+ human thymocytes. Study conclusions and caveats: Thymic TRG and TRD repertoires appeared highly polyclonal.

RNA was extracted from the cells and then reverse transcribed. The CDR3 regions were amplified by multiplex PCR from V-gene primers to a constant-region primer. TCRdb re-called the multiplex PCR reads through CATT. Here the sample spans 70,000 or so delta-chain clones, roughly a third being singletons. These TCRs' antigens remain unknown. What was sequenced was Vdelta1+ gamma-delta thymocytes from the thymus. Regarding subset: FACS-sorted CD3+ TCRalphabeta- TCRVdelta1+ TCRVdelta2- thymocytes. The receptor set was obtained from a boy younger than two who had congenital heart surgery.

This chain uses TRDV1 with TRDJ1; TRDD3 agrees at 9 bases. Looked up from germline, CDR1 is TSWWSYY and CDR2 is QGS. This CDR3 has 21 amino acids. The V and J ends lost 5 bases and 0 bases, in that order; junction bases with no gene match: 22. CDR3 protein: CALGPLRTGIRRPHHTDKLIF. The DNA for the CDR3 is TGTGCTCTTGGGCCTTTACGGACGGGGATACGCCGACCACACCACACCGATAAACTCATCTTT.

Points on this clone: One end of the junction fails to match germline, which may point to a read error. Other DNA sequences in this specimen translate into the identical CDR3. The chain is built from TRDV1 and TRDJ1, with TRDD3 identical over 7 bases. CDR1 TSWWSYY and CDR2 QGS come from the germline V gene. The CDR3 runs to 19 residues. The CDR3: CALGELRVLGIPYTDKLIF. The CDR3 DNA is TGTGCTCTCGGGGAGCTAAGGGTACTGGGGATCCCGTACACCGATAAACTCATCTTT.

This clone was counted only a few times. The chain recombines TRDV1 with TRDJ1; D is possibly TRDD3 (5 bases). Looked up from germline, CDR1 is TSWWSYY and CDR2 is QGS. The germline V and J ends were trimmed by 7 bases and 2 bases, with 26 bases remaining between them. The CDR3 is 18 residues long. CDR3 bases: TGTGCTCTTGCCTCTCCTTGTCGTGGGATCCGTTTTACCGATAAACTCATCTTT. As protein: CALASPCRGIRFTDKLIF.

This clone was detected a few times. The chain joins TRDV1 to TRDJ1; TRDD3 aligns across 7 bases. From germline, CDR1 is TSWWSYY and CDR2 QGS. After removal of 0 bases from V and 2 bases from J, the junction contained 3 bases not matched to a gene. The CDR3 loop spans 15 amino acids. The chain's CDR3 is CALGELGGWTDKLIF. The CDR3 region has the DNA TGTGCTCTTGGGGAACTGGGGGGATGGACCGATAAACTCATCTTT.

The chain has TRDV1 and TRDJ1; D gene ambiguous. This CDR3 is 17 amino acids long. The germline V gene has CDR1 TSWWSYY and CDR2 QGS. Trimming took off 1 base at V and 12 bases at J, with 27 bases between the two ends. The CDR3 DNA reads as TGTGCTCTTGGGGAACCTACGTTTCGGGGTCACACCGATGTATTCATCTTT. Amino acids: CALGEPTFRGHTDVFIF.

Of note for this clone: One junction end disagrees with the germline gene, perhaps due to a read error. This chain links TRDV1 with TRDJ1; 7 bases fit TRDD3. The CDR3 loop spans 22 amino acids. CDR1 is TSWWSYY and CDR2 is QGS in the germline V gene. Here the CDR3 reads CSGELVRPLTGVYTEGALKLIF. For the CDR3, the DNA is TGCTCTGGGGAACTAGTCAGACCTCTAACTGGGGTATATACGGAAGGAGCCCTTAAACTCATCTTT.

This clone was picked up a small number of times. This chain uses TRDV1 with TRDJ1; TRDD3 matches 13 bases. Trimming removed 2 bases from V and 0 bases from J; junction bases left unmatched: 24. This CDR3 is 24 amino acids long. Germline loops: CDR1 TSWWSYY, CDR2 QGS. CDR3 coding DNA: TGTGCTCTTGGGGAAGTCCCCGCAGTCAGGTACTGGGGGATACGCGGGCCGTACACCGATAAACTCATCTTT. Its protein product is CALGEVPAVRYWGIRGPYTDKLIF.

This clone has just a few counts. The V and J genes are TRDV1 and TRDJ1; TRDD3 matches at 7 bases. Trimming cost V 0 bases and J 1 base; bases outside gene matches: 14. Germline CDR1 is TSWWSYY and CDR2 is QGS. This CDR3 region has 19 residues. In nucleotides, the CDR3 is TGTGCTCTTGGGGAACTCATCCTGGGACCCTACTGGGGCACCGATAAACTCATCTTT. It translates to CALGELILGPYWGTDKLIF.

The chain joins TRDV1 to TRDJ1; TRDD3 matches at 8 bases. This CDR3 spans 19 amino acids. CDR1 is TSWWSYY, CDR2 QGS, per germline. J gave up 1 base and V 0 bases, and 13 bases lay outside the gene matches. Written as DNA, the CDR3 is TGTGCTCTTGGGGAACTAGTATCGCCCCTTACTGGGGGCACCGATAAACTCATCTTT. Its translation: CALGELVSPLTGGTDKLIF.

The J gene is TRDJ1, the V gene TRDV1; TRDD3 matches at 7 bases. Trimming removed 5 bases from V and 0 bases from J; junction bases left unmatched: 9. CDR1 TSWWSYY and CDR2 QGS come from the germline V gene. This CDR3 contains 16 residues. CDR3 residues: CALGPRGGSYTDKLIF. For the CDR3, the DNA is TGTGCTCTTGGGCCGAGGGGGGGATCGTACACCGATAAACTCATCTTT.

The rearrangement joins TRDV1 to TRDJ1; D is unclear. This CDR3 comprises 13 residues. Germline CDR1 and CDR2: TSWWSYY and QGS. V lost 6 bases and J 1 base, leaving 9 bases between the germline ends. The CDR3 nucleotides are TGTGCTCTTGGCGTTCCGTTCACCGATAAACTCATCTTT. Translated: CALGVPFTDKLIF.

Note on this clone: A clone one base away is much larger, so this may be a read error. The chain recombines TRDV2 with TRDJ1; D gene uncertain. Trimming left V 3 bases short and J 5 bases short, with 12 bases between. CDR1 GEAIGNYY and CDR2 EKD come from the germline V gene. The CDR3 totals 13 residues. The CDR3 loop reads CACDPAIWDKLIF. The CDR3 bases are TGTGCCTGTGACCCGGCCATTTGGGATAAACTCATCTTT.

This chain links TRDV1 with TRDJ1; 13 bases map to TRDD3. The V gene's germline CDR1 is TSWWSYY and CDR2 QGS. Trimming at V came to 4 bases and at J to 1 base, leaving 18 bases not matched to a gene. The CDR3 is 21 residues long. This CDR3 reads CALGVPHTYWGIRGSTDKLIF. CDR3 coding DNA: TGTGCTCTTGGGGTACCACACACCTACTGGGGGATACGCGGGTCCACCGATAAACTCATCTTT.

The rearrangement joins TRDV2 to TRDJ1; 8 nucleotides match TRDD3. The CDR3 covers 22 residues. The germline V gene encodes CDR1 GEAIGNYY and CDR2 EKD. Unmatched junction bases numbered 34, after V lost 9 bases and J lost 2 bases. DNA for the CDR3: TGTGCCAGTAAAACCTCCATAACCGTTCCCAGCTGGGGGACCCCTAGAACCGATAAACTCATCTTT. Protein sequence: CASKTSITVPSWGTPRTDKLIF.

This chain joins TRDV1 and TRDJ1; 12 nucleotides line up with TRDD3. This CDR3 is built from 23 residues. Germline trimming cut 1 base from V and 2 bases from J; bases unmatched to any gene: 23. The germline V gene has CDR1 TSWWSYY and CDR2 QGS. The DNA of the CDR3 is TGTGCTCTTGGGGAACCACCCCTTCCTACCGCTCTCTGGGGGATACGGGGGACCGATAAACTCATCTTT. Encoded protein: CALGEPPLPTALWGIRGTDKLIF.